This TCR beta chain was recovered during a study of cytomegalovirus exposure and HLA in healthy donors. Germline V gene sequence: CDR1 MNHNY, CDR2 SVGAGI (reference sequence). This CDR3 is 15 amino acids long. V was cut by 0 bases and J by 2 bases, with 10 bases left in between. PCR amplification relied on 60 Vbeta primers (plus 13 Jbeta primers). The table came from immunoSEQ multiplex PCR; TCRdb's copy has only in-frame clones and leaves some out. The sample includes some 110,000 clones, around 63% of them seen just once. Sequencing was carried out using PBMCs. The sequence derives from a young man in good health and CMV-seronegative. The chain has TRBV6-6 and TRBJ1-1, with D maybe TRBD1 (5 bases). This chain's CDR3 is CASSYSYQGNTEAFF. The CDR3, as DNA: TGTGCCAGCAGTTACTCGTATCAGGGTAACACTGAAGCTTTCTTT.